These 24 T cell receptor beta chains were all obtained from the same sample, sequenced in a study of T cells in Graves' hyperthyroidism and ophthalmopathy. Authors of the study amplified TCR beta CDR3 regions from RNA transcripts. During a first-round RT-PCR of the TCR CDR3, the HTBI primer set was used. Each CDR3 protein is one row after TCRdb ran MiXCR on the multiplex PCR reads. The table records about 690,000 distinct CDR3 sequences, roughly 17% of them present only once. The sequencing input was blood. These receptors came from a man aged 50-59 years with Graves' hyperthyroidism.

The chain uses TRBV7-2 and TRBJ1-5, with TRBD1 matching 11 bases. Germline V gene sequence: CDR1 SGHTA, CDR2 FQGNSA. This CDR3 is 17 amino acids long. J gave up 6 bases and V 0 bases, and 7 bases lay outside the gene matches. The DNA of the CDR3 is TGTGCCAGCAGCTTAGCAGGACAGGGGGCAGGAGGTCAGCCCCAGCATTTT. It specifies CASSLAGQGAGGQPQHF.

This clonotype appeared many times. The gene calls are TRBV5-1 and TRBJ1-2; tentatively, D is TRBD1 (6 bases). Per germline, CDR1 SGHRS and CDR2 YFSETQ. The CDR3 has 14 amino acids. The germline V and J ends were trimmed by 1 base and 3 bases, with 10 bases remaining between them. CDR3 sequence (DNA): TGCGCCAGCAGCTTGTCATCAGGGGACTATGGCTACACCTTC. Amino acids: CASSLSSGDYGYTF. Drawing the rest from reference TRBV5-1 and TRBJ1-2, the complete variable domain is KAGVTQTPRYLIKTRGQQVTLSCSPISGHRSVSWYQQTPGQGLQFLFEYFSETQRNKGNFPGRFSGRQFSNSRSEMNVSTLELGDSALYLCASSLSSGDYGYTFGSGTRLTVV.

This clonotype occurred a few times. The chain carries TRBV6-5 and TRBJ2-3; the D gene is possibly TRBD2 (6 bases). The CDR3 length is 14 residues. The germline CDR1 and CDR2 sequences are MNHEY and SVGAGI. V lost 2 bases and J 4 bases, leaving 10 bases between the germline ends. CDR3 loop: CASSYMRGADTQYF. CDR3 in DNA: TGTGCCAGCAGTTACATGCGGGGCGCAGATACGCAGTATTTT.

This clonotype was counted only a few times. The chain has TRBV3-1 and TRBJ1-2, with D uncertain. With 6 bases removed from V and 6 bases from J, the gap between germline ends came to 17 bases. This CDR3 contains 14 residues. The germline V gene encodes CDR1 LGHDT and CDR2 YNNKEL (reference sequence). The CDR3 protein is CASSLWRESHGYTF. CDR3 nucleotide sequence: TGTGCCAGCAGTCTCTGGCGGGAATCGCATGGCTACACCTTC. The full variable domain, rest sourced from reference TRBV3-1 and TRBJ1-2, is DTAVSQTPKYLVTQMGNDKSIKCEQNLGHDTMYWYKQDSKKFLKIMFSYNNKELIINETVPNRFSPKSPDKAHLNLHINSLELGDSAVYFCASSLWRESHGYTFGSGTRLTVV.

The chain combines TRBV6-1 with TRBJ1-3, with D possibly being TRBD1 (5 bases). Germline V CDR1 and CDR2: MNHNS, SASEGT. This CDR3 is built from 14 residues. Deletions cut 4 bases from V and 3 bases from J, with 10 bases between. The CDR3 sequence is CASSAAGDGNTIYF. CDR3 bases: TGTGCCAGCAGTGCGGCGGGGGATGGAAACACCATATATTTT.

Only a few counts were recorded for this clonotype. The rearrangement uses TRBV29-1 and TRBJ2-1, with 7 bases lining up with TRBD2. Germline trimming cut 7 bases from V and 8 bases from J; bases unmatched to any gene: 14. Germline lookup yields CDR1 SQVTM and CDR2 ANQGSEA. The CDR3 totals 14 residues. The CDR3 region has the DNA TGCAGCGCTGGGAGGGTTAGCGGAACGGATGAGCAGTTCTTC. Translated, it gives CSAGRVSGTDEQFF.

This clonotype was counted ten times or more. The V gene is TRBV7-3, the J gene TRBJ1-6; unclear D gene. V was pared by 7 bases and J by 10 bases, with 29 bases between. Germline lookup yields CDR1 SGHTA and CDR2 FQGTGA. This CDR3 has 18 residues. CDR3 amino acids: CASNASLDGALTDSPLHF. DNA of the CDR3: TGTGCCAGCAACGCTTCCTTGGACGGAGCCCTGACTGACTCACCCCTCCACTTT.

There are many counts of this clonotype. The rearrangement uses TRBV7-9 and TRBJ2-7; D is possibly TRBD1 (6 bases). V was pared by 0 bases and J by 6 bases, with 12 bases between. Germline V gene sequence: CDR1 SEHNR, CDR2 FQNEAQ (reference sequence). The CDR3 contains 14 residues. In DNA form, the CDR3 reads TGTGCCAGCAGCTTAGCGTTGGGCAGGGGCGAGCAGTACTTC. Protein sequence: CASSLALGRGEQYF.

Only a few counts were recorded for this clonotype. This sequence joins TRBV25-1 and TRBJ2-7; possibly TRBD1 or TRBD2 for D (5 bases each). Trimming removed 5 bases from V and 6 bases from J, with 17 bases in between. Per germline, CDR1 MGHDK and CDR2 SYGVNS. The CDR3 has 14 residues. CDR3 coding DNA: TGTGCCAGCAGTCCCTTAGCGTCTGGGGGCGAGCAGTACTTC. It is translated as CASSPLASGGEQYF.

There are a few counts of this clonotype. The chain is built from TRBV10-3 and TRBJ1-5; D is undetermined. This CDR3 region has 14 residues. Germline CDR1 and CDR2: ENHRY and SYGVKD. Trimming left V 0 bases short and J 3 bases short, with 6 bases between. CDR3 amino acids: CAISESNFNQPQHF. The CDR3 coding sequence is TGTGCCATCAGTGAGTCCAACTTCAATCAGCCCCAGCATTTT.

This clonotype was seen at least ten times. This chain uses TRBV30 with TRBJ2-1, with 11 bases identical to TRBD2. Trimming at V came to 3 bases and at J to 4 bases, leaving 8 bases not matched to a gene. The length of the CDR3 is 16 residues. Per germline, CDR1 GTSNPN and CDR2 SVGIG (reference sequence). The CDR3 sequence: CAWSPATSGVYNEQFF. The CDR3 region has the DNA TGTGCCTGGAGCCCCGCGACTAGCGGGGTTTACAATGAGCAGTTCTTC.

This clonotype occurred many times. This rearrangement joins TRBV10-3 to TRBJ2-2; the D is unclear. This CDR3 comprises 12 residues. Trimming took off 8 bases at V and 5 bases at J, with 9 bases between the two ends. Germline V CDR1 and CDR2: ENHRY, SYGVKD. The CDR3 here is CAILGLTGELFF. CDR3 in DNA: TGTGCCATCCTAGGATTAACCGGGGAGCTGTTTTTT.

Many counts were recorded for this clonotype. The chain combines TRBV5-1 with TRBJ1-2; 11 bases are a match to TRBD1. This CDR3 contains 13 residues. Germline V lookup: CDR1 SGHRS, CDR2 YFSETQ. V lost 4 bases and J lost 8; bases outside the gene matches: 4. In nucleotides, the CDR3 is TGCGCCAGCAGCAGGACAGGGGGCATGGGCTACACCTTC. It translates to CASSRTGGMGYTF.

This clonotype was found a few times. The rearrangement uses TRBV13 and TRBJ2-6; D not resolved. CDR3 size: 18 residues. The germline V gene has CDR1 PRHDT and CDR2 FYEKMQ (reference sequence). V lost 3 bases, J lost 0 bases, and 15 bases lay in between. CDR3 sequence (DNA): TGTGCCAGCAGCTTTATAAGTGGTGAGCACTCTGGGGCCAACGTCCTGACTTTC. Encoded protein: CASSFISGEHSGANVLTF.

This clonotype was detected ten times or more. The chain combines TRBV27 with TRBJ2-1, with TRBD2 matching over 13 bases. CDR1 MNHEY and CDR2 SMNVEV come from the germline V gene (reference sequence). V lost 6 bases to trimming and J lost 8 bases; unmatched junction nucleotides: 7. The CDR3 spans 15 residues. CDR3 region: CASSMGTSGRDEQFF. CDR3 bases: TGTGCCAGCAGCATGGGAACTAGCGGGAGGGATGAGCAGTTCTTC.

This clonotype was seen a handful of times. The chain is built from TRBV5-1 and TRBJ2-2, with D maybe TRBD2 (5 bases). This CDR3 region has 13 residues. The V end was cut by 0 bases, the J end by 8 bases, with 8 bases between. The germline V gene has CDR1 SGHRS and CDR2 YFSETQ. The DNA for the CDR3 is TGCGCCAGCAGCTTGGTTGTAGCGGGGGAGCTGTTTTTT. This gives the protein CASSLVVAGELFF.

This clonotype was counted a few times. This sequence joins TRBV10-1 and TRBJ2-2; TRBD1 agrees at 10 bases. The V and J ends lost 3 bases and 8 bases, in that order; junction bases with no gene match: 6. The CDR3 extends over 15 amino acids. Germline V gene lookup returns CDR1 WNHNN and CDR2 SYGVQD (reference sequence). For the CDR3, the DNA is TGCGCCAGCAGTGAAGGGGGACAGGGGAGAGGGGAGCTGTTTTTT. Its translation: CASSEGGQGRGELFF.

V gene TRBV27 combines with J gene TRBJ2-2, with D unresolved. Germline CDR1 is MNHEY and CDR2 is SMNVEV (reference sequence). The CDR3 is made up of 14 amino acids. The V and J ends lost 0 bases and 4 bases respectively, with 6 bases between them. As DNA, the CDR3 is TGTGCCAGCAGTTTATCGGGCGTCACCGGGGAGCTGTTTTTT. Translating it yields CASSLSGVTGELFF.

The rearrangement joins TRBV30 to TRBJ1-5; TRBD1 agrees at 11 bases. V lost 0 bases to trimming and J lost 10 bases; unmatched junction nucleotides: 5. This CDR3 is built from 14 residues. Germline CDR1 and CDR2: GTSNPN and SVGIG (reference sequence). The CDR3 nucleotides read TGTGCCTGGAGTGTATTGGGACAGGGGGATCCCCAGCATTTT. Its translation: CAWSVLGQGDPQHF.

The chain is built from TRBV18 and TRBJ2-7; either TRBD1 or TRBD2 may fit D (5 bases each). Per germline, CDR1 KGHSH and CDR2 LQKENI. Trimming cost V 1 base and J 2 bases, with 12 bases left between them. The CDR3 runs 15 residues. The CDR3 spells CASSPLRDGTYEQYF. For the CDR3, the DNA is TGTGCCAGCTCACCACTCCGGGACGGAACCTACGAGCAGTACTTC.

This clonotype was detected a few times. The rearrangement uses TRBV4-1 and TRBJ2-7; the match to TRBD2 covers 10 bases. CDR3 length equals 16 residues. Germline V gene data show CDR1 as MGHRA and CDR2 as YSYEKL. J was trimmed by 1 base and V by 1 base; bases with no gene match: 4. The CDR3 coding sequence is TGCGCCAGCAGCCAAGGGCTACTAGCGGGATCCTACGAGCAGTACTTC. It encodes CASSQGLLAGSYEQYF.

This clonotype was recorded at least ten times. The chain uses TRBV11-1 and TRBJ2-6; D possibly uses TRBD1 or TRBD2 (5 bases each). Looked up from germline, CDR1 is SGHAT and CDR2 is FQDESV (reference sequence). Trimming took 2 bases from V and 0 from J, leaving 14 bases between them. CDR3 length equals 18 residues. The CDR3 is CASSLLSAGSSGANVLTF. The CDR3 DNA sequence: TGTGCCAGCAGCTTACTAAGTGCAGGGAGCTCTGGGGCCAACGTCCTGACTTTC.

This clonotype was seen a few times. CDR3 residues: CASSSGSAGQPQHF. DNA for the CDR3: TGTGCCAGCAGTTCAGGGTCTGCGGGTCAGCCCCAGCATTTT. The V and J genes are TRBV28 and TRBJ1-5, with D possibly TRBD1 on 5 matching bases. The V end was cut by 4 bases, the J end by 6 bases, with 13 bases between. Germline CDR1 MDHEN, CDR2 SYDVKM. The CDR3 is 14 amino acids.

The J gene is TRBJ1-4, the V gene TRBV11-2; the D gene is possibly TRBD1 (5 bases). Germline V CDR1 and CDR2: SGHAT, FQNNGV. Deletions cut 2 bases from V and 5 bases from J, with 12 bases between. The CDR3 loop spans 15 amino acids. CDR3 region: CASSLSRNRNEKLFF. In DNA form, the CDR3 reads TGTGCCAGCAGCTTATCGCGAAACAGGAATGAAAAACTGTTTTTT.